This entry lists 21 T cell receptor beta chains sequenced from one sample in a study of T-cell memory formation after mild COVID-19. In TCRdb, the 5' RACE reads were re-called with MiXCR into one record per CDR3 protein. The sample lists approximately 40,000 distinct CDR3 sequences, 10% to 12% occurring once. The sample taken for sequencing was PBMCs or a T cell subset sorted from them (not recorded which). The receptors derive from a man younger than 35 who had mild COVID-19 (a few samples of this study predate the infection). Cell type and time point are not known.

In its sample, this clonotype was seen many times. The chain combines TRBV7-9 with TRBJ1-4, with D hard to call. The CDR3 is 10 residues long. Germline lookup yields CDR1 SEHNR and CDR2 FQNEAQ (reference sequence). The V gene lost 5 bases and the J gene lost 7 bases, with 2 bases spanning the gap. In DNA, the CDR3 is TGTGCCAGCAGCGGTGAAAAACTGTTTTTT. Residues: CASSGEKLFF. The whole variable domain, filled in from reference TRBV7-9 and TRBJ1-4, reads DTGVSQNPRHKITKRGQNVTFRCDPISEHNRLYWYRQTLGQGPEFLTYFQNEAQLEKSRLLSDRFSAERPKGSFSTLEIQRTEQGDSAMYLCASSGEKLFFGSGTQLSVL.

At least ten counts were recorded for this clonotype. The J gene is TRBJ1-3, the V gene TRBV5-1; possibly TRBD1 for D (5 bases). The germline CDR1 and CDR2 sequences are SGHRS and YFSETQ. V lost 0 bases, J lost 0 bases, and 10 bases lay in between. This CDR3 comprises 16 residues. The CDR3 loop reads CASSLAAGTSGNTIYF. For the CDR3, the DNA is TGCGCCAGCAGCTTGGCCGCGGGGACCTCTGGAAACACCATATATTTT. Together with reference TRBV5-1 and TRBJ1-3, the CDR3 gives the full variable domain: KAGVTQTPRYLIKTRGQQVTLSCSPISGHRSVSWYQQTPGQGLQFLFEYFSETQRNKGNFPGRFSGRQFSNSRSEMNVSTLELGDSALYLCASSLAAGTSGNTIYFGEGSWLTVV.

This clonotype has ten or more counts. The chain carries TRBV6-1 and TRBJ2-1; the match to TRBD2 covers 9 bases. The length of the CDR3 is 16 residues. The ends lost 2 bases at V and 2 bases at J; junction bases unmatched: 4. Germline CDR1 reads MNHNS; CDR2 reads SASEGT. CDR3 coding DNA: TGTGCCAGCAGTGAATACAGCGGGGGGCCCTACAATGAGCAGTTCTTC. It yields the protein CASSEYSGGPYNEQFF.

This clonotype was found many times. The V and J genes are TRBV5-4 and TRBJ2-3, with D perhaps TRBD1 or TRBD2 (7 bases each). In germline, CDR1 is SGHNT, CDR2 YYREEE (reference sequence). The CDR3 consists of 16 residues. Between the trimmed V and J ends, which lost 4 bases and 5 bases, there was a span of 20 bases. The CDR3 coding sequence is TGTGCCAGCAGCCAAGGTGGGAGGGGGCACGGAGATACGCAGTATTTT. Translation gives CASSQGGRGHGDTQYF.

This clonotype was seen at least ten times. The chain couples TRBV4-2 to TRBJ2-3, with TRBD2 identical over 8 bases. The CDR3 has 17 amino acids. CDR1 and CDR2 (germline): LGHNA, YNFKEQ. The V segment lost 1 base and the J segment 1 base; nucleotides outside the gene matches: 7. CDR3 sequence (DNA): TGTGCCAGCAGCCAAGCCCGGGGGGGAGAGGGCACAGATACGCAGTATTTT. Translated: CASSQARGGEGTDTQYF.

This clonotype has at least ten counts. The chain joins TRBV7-2 to TRBJ1-2, with 11 bases fitting TRBD1. Germline CDR1 SGHTA, CDR2 FQGNSA. V lost 3 bases, J lost 4 bases, and 1 base stayed unmatched. The CDR3 runs 14 residues. The CDR3 DNA reads as TGTGCCAGCAGCTTCGGGACAGGGGGCTATGGCTACACCTTC. This gives the protein CASSFGTGGYGYTF.

The table lists this clonotype with many counts. The rearrangement uses TRBV6-6 and TRBJ1-2; TRBD1 matches 12 bases. The J segment lost 14 bases and the V segment lost 4 bases, leaving 8 bases of the junction unmatched. CDR1 and CDR2 (germline): MNHNY, SVGAGI (reference sequence). CDR3 length: 13 residues. The CDR3, as DNA: TGTGCCAGCAGTTCCTACCCGGGACAGGGGGCAACCTTC. Its translation is CASSSYPGQGATF.

This clonotype was detected ten times or more. This chain connects TRBV29-1 to TRBJ1-5, with D hard to call. Deletions cut 7 bases from V and 2 bases from J, with 18 bases between. The CDR3 totals 15 residues. Germline V gene lookup returns CDR1 SQVTM and CDR2 ANQGSEA. The CDR3 sequence is CSASDGILGNQPQHF. The CDR3 region has the DNA TGCAGCGCCTCGGACGGGATCTTGGGCAATCAGCCCCAGCATTTT.

On this clonotype: At one of its ends the junction is not consistent with the germline gene, which may arise from a read error. The V call is TRBV7-3, the J call TRBJ1-2; 9 bases line up with TRBD1. The CDR3 spans 14 residues. Germline V gene sequence: CDR1 SGHTA, CDR2 FQGTGA. The CDR3 reads CASSLTDRGYGYTF. CDR3 nucleotide sequence: TGTGCCAGCAGCCTAACGGACAGGGGCTATGGCTACACCTTC. Supplemented by reference TRBV7-3 and TRBJ1-2, the full variable domain reads GAGVSQTPSNKVTEKGKYVELRCDPISGHTALYWYRQSLGQGPEFLIYFQGTGAADDSGLPNDRFFAVRPEGSVSTLKIQRTERGDSAVYLCASSLTDRGYGYTFGSGTRLTVV.

This clonotype was counted once. V gene TRBV3-1 combines with J gene TRBJ2-7, with 15 bases fitting TRBD2. This CDR3 has 17 amino acids. Germline CDR1 is LGHDT and CDR2 is YNNKEL (reference sequence). J lost 2 bases, V lost 5 bases, and 7 bases had no gene match. The CDR3 region has the DNA TGTGCCAGCAGCTCCGGGACTAGCGGGAGGCTGACCTACGAGCAGTACTTC. Residues: CASSSGTSGRLTYEQYF.

This clonotype has ten or more counts. V is TRBV7-3 and J is TRBJ2-5; the D is unclear. The CDR3 has 13 amino acids. Deletions cut 5 bases from V and 5 bases from J, with 12 bases between. Looked up from germline, CDR1 is SGHTA and CDR2 is FQGTGA. Here the CDR3 DNA reads TGTGCCAGCAGCCCCGGATCAGCGGAGACCCAGTACTTC. This encodes CASSPGSAETQYF.

This clonotype was found many times. V gene TRBV5-1 combines with J gene TRBJ2-1, with 7 bases fitting TRBD2. The germline V gene encodes CDR1 SGHRS and CDR2 YFSETQ. V shed 0 bases and J 10 bases; nucleotides not matched to a gene: 1. This CDR3 is built from 12 residues. The DNA for the CDR3 is TGCGCCAGCAGCTTGGTTAGCGGGGAGCAGTTCTTC. This sequence encodes CASSLVSGEQFF.

This clonotype turned up a few times. The chain joins TRBV18 to TRBJ2-7; TRBD1 matches at 8 bases. The ends lost 6 bases at V and 7 bases at J; junction bases unmatched: 8. Germline assignment: CDR1 KGHSH and CDR2 LQKENI. The CDR3 runs to 13 residues. The CDR3 DNA reads as TGTGCCAGCTCGCACTCAGGGGGCGGGGAGCAGTACTTC. It is translated as CASSHSGGGEQYF.

This clonotype was recorded many times. This rearrangement joins TRBV29-1 to TRBJ2-2, with 8 bases lining up with TRBD1. J was trimmed by 3 bases and V by 0 bases; bases with no gene match: 6. The length of the CDR3 is 16 residues. CDR1 SQVTM and CDR2 ANQGSEA come from the germline V gene. This CDR3 reads CSVEDKAGGHTGELFF. CDR3 DNA sequence: TGCAGCGTTGAAGATAAGGCAGGGGGCCACACCGGGGAGCTGTTTTTT.

This clonotype was observed at least ten times. This sequence joins TRBV7-9 and TRBJ1-5; 9 positions agree with TRBD1. V dropped 6 bases and J dropped 5; count of bases not matched to a gene: 11. The CDR3 runs 16 residues. Per the germline V gene, CDR1 is SEHNR and CDR2 is FQNEAQ (reference sequence). CDR3 bases: TGTGCCAGCAGTCCCGGGACAGGGAGGGTAGATCAGCCCCAGCATTTT. Translating it yields CASSPGTGRVDQPQHF. Drawing the rest from reference TRBV7-9 and TRBJ1-5, the complete variable domain is DTGVSQNPRHKITKRGQNVTFRCDPISEHNRLYWYRQTLGQGPEFLTYFQNEAQLEKSRLLSDRFSAERPKGSFSTLEIQRTEQGDSAMYLCASSPGTGRVDQPQHFGDGTRLSIL.

This clonotype appeared many times. This sequence joins TRBV12-3 or TRBV12-4 and TRBJ2-3; D tentatively reads TRBD1 or TRBD2 (6 bases each). The ends were cut back, 5 bases at V and 2 bases at J, with 14 bases in the middle. This CDR3 has 15 residues. CDR3 sequence: CASSPPGGYTDTQYF. The CDR3 nucleotides read TGTGCCAGCAGTCCCCCCGGGGGCTACACAGATACGCAGTATTTT.

This clonotype was seen many times. This sequence joins TRBV3-1 and TRBJ1-6; TRBD1 aligns across 10 bases. After removal of 6 bases from V and 7 bases from J, the junction contained 3 bases not matched to a gene. The germline V gene encodes CDR1 LGHDT and CDR2 YNNKEL (reference sequence). There are 14 residues in the CDR3. For the CDR3, the DNA is TGTGCCAGCAGTCGGACAGGGGGGAATTCACCCCTCCACTTT. This translates into CASSRTGGNSPLHF.

Many counts were recorded for this clonotype. The chain employs TRBV3-1 and TRBJ2-1, with 9 bases identical to TRBD2. In germline, CDR1 is LGHDT, CDR2 YNNKEL (reference sequence). This CDR3 has 13 amino acids. J lost 12 bases, V lost 1 base, and 4 bases had no gene match. The CDR3 DNA is TGTGCCAGCAGCCAAGGAGGAGCGGGGGGGCAGTTCTTC. It translates to CASSQGGAGGQFF.

The genes are TRBV3-1 and TRBJ1-2, with 9 bases fitting TRBD1. CDR3 length: 15 residues. Germline CDR1 and CDR2: LGHDT and YNNKEL (reference sequence). V was pared by 4 bases and J by 8 bases, with 11 bases of the junction left unmatched. The DNA of the CDR3 is TGTGCCAGCAGCCCCTCGGGGACAGGGTGGCTCGGCTACACCTTC. Its protein is CASSPSGTGWLGYTF.

This clonotype occurred many times. The rearrangement uses TRBV3-1 and TRBJ2-2; the D is unclear. Deletions cut 1 base from V and 7 bases from J, with 4 bases between. Germline values: CDR1 LGHDT, CDR2 YNNKEL (reference sequence). The CDR3 totals 12 residues. CDR3 in DNA: TGTGCCAGCAGCCAAGGAGTCGGGGAGCTGTTTTTT. It codes for CASSQGVGELFF.

This clonotype was found many times. The chain joins TRBV10-3 to TRBJ1-4; D remains unclear. Germline assignment: CDR1 ENHRY and CDR2 SYGVKD. The CDR3 has 13 amino acids. V was clipped by 2 bases and J by 6 bases, with 7 bases between them. The CDR3 is CAISERRDEKLFF. The CDR3 region has the DNA TGTGCCATCAGTGAGAGGCGTGATGAAAAACTGTTTTTT.